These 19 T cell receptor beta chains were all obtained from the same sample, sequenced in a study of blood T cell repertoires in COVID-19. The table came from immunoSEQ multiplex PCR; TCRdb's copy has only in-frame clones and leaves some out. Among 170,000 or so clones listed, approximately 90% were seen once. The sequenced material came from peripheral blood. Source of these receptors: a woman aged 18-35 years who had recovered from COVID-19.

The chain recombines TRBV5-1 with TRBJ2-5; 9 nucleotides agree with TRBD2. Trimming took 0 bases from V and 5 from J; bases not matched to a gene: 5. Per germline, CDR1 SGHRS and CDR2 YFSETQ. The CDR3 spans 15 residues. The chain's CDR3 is CASSLEAGGWETQYF. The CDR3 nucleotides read TGCGCCAGCAGCTTGGAAGCGGGGGGTTGGGAGACCCAGTACTTC.

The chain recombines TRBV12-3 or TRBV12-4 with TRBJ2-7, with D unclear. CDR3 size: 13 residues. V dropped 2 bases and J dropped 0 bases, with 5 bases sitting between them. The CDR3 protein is CASSLTASYEQYF. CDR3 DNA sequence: TGTGCCAGCAGTTTAACAGCCTCCTACGAGCAGTACTTC.

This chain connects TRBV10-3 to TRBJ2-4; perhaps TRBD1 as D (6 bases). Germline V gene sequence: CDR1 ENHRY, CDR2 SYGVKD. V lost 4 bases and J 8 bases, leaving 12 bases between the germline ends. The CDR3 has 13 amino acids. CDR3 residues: CAISGGRGDIQYF. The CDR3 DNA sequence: TGTGCCATCAGTGGTGGCAGGGGAGACATTCAGTACTTC.

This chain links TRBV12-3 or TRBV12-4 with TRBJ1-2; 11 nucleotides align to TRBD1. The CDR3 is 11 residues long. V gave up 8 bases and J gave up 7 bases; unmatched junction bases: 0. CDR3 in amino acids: CASGQGAGYTF. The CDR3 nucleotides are TGTGCCAGCGGACAGGGGGCTGGCTACACCTTC.

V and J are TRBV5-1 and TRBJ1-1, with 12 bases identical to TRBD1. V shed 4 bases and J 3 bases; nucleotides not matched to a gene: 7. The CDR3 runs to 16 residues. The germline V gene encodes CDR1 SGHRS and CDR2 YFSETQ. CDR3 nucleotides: TGCGCCAGCAGCGGGGGACAGGGGGCATGGGACACTGAAGCTTTCTTT. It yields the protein CASSGGQGAWDTEAFF.

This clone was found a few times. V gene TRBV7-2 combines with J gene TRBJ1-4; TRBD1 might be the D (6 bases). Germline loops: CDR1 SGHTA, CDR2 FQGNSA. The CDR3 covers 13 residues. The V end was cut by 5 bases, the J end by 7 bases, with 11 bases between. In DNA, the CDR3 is TGTGCCAGCAGCGAAACAGGGTTTGAAAAACTGTTTTTT. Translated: CASSETGFEKLFF. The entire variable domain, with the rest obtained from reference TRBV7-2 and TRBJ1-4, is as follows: GAGVSQSPSNKVTEKGKDVELRCDPISGHTALYWYRQSLGQGLEFLIYFQGNSAPDKSGLPSDRFSAERTGGSVSTLTIQRTQQEDSAVYLCASSETGFEKLFFGSGTQLSVL.

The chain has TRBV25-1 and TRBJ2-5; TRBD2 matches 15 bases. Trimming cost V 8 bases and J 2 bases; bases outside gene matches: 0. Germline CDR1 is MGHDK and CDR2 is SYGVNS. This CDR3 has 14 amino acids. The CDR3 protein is CASGTSGGQETQYF. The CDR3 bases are TGTGCCAGCGGGACTAGCGGGGGGCAAGAGACCCAGTACTTC.

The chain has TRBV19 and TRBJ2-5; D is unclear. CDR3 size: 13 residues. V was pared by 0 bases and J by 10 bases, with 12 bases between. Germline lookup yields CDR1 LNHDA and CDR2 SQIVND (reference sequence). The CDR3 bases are TGTGCCAGTAGTATAGAACCCCACCGGAGCCAGTACTTC. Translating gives CASSIEPHRSQYF.

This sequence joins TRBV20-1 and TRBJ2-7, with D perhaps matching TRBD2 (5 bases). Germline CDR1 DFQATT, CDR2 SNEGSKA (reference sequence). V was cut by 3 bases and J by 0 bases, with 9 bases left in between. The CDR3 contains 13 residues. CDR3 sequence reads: CSASSGNSYEQYF. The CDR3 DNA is TGCAGTGCTAGTTCGGGGAACTCCTACGAGCAGTACTTC.

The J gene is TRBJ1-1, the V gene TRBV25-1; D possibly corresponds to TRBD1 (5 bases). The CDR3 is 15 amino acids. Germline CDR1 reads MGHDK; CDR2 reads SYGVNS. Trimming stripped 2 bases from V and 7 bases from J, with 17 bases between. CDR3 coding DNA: TGTGCCAGCAGTGAAGGGTACCGGACAAAACGTGAAGCTTTCTTT. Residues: CASSEGYRTKREAFF.

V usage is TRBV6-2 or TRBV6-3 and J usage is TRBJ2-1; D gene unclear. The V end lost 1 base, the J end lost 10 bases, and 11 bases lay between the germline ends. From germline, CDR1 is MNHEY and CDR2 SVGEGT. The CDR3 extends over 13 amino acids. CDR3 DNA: TGTGCCAGCAGTTACTACAGTCGGCAAGAGCAGTTCTTC. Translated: CASSYYSRQEQFF.

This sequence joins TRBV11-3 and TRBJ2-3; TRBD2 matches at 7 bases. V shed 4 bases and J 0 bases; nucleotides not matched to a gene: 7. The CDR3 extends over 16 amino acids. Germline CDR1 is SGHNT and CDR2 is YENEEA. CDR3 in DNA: TGTGCCAGCAGCTCCGGGGATAGCGGGAGCACAGATACGCAGTATTTT. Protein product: CASSSGDSGSTDTQYF. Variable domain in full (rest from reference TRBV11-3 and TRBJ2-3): EAGVVQSPRYKIIEKKQPVAFWCNPISGHNTLYWYLQNLGQGPELLIRYENEEAVDDSQLPKDRFSAERLKGVDSTLKIQPAELGDSAVYLCASSSGDSGSTDTQYFGPGTRLTVL.

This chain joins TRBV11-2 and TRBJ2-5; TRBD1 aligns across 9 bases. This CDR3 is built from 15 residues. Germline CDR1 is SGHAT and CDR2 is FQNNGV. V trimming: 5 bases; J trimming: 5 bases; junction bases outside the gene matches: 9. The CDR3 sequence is CASSGTGGSRETQYF. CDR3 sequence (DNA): TGTGCCAGCAGCGGCACAGGGGGCAGCCGTGAGACCCAGTACTTC.

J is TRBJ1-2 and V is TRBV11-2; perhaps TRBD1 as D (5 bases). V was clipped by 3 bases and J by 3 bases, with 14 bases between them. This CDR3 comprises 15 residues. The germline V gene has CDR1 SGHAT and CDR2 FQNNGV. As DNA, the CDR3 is TGTGCCAGCAGCTTGGAAGGGGTCAGTGACTATGGCTACACCTTC. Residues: CASSLEGVSDYGYTF. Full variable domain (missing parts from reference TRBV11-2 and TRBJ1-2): EAGVAQSPRYKIIEKRQSVAFWCNPISGHATLYWYQQILGQGPKLLIQFQNNGVVDDSQLPKDRFSAERLKGVDSTLKIQPAKLEDSAVYLCASSLEGVSDYGYTFGSGTRLTVV.

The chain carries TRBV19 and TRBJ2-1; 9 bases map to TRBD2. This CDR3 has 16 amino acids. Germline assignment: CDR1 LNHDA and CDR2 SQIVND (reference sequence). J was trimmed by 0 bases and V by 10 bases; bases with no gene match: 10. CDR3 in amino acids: CATRSGGLSSYNEQFF. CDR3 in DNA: TGTGCCACCCGGAGCGGGGGGCTCAGCTCCTACAATGAGCAGTTCTTC.

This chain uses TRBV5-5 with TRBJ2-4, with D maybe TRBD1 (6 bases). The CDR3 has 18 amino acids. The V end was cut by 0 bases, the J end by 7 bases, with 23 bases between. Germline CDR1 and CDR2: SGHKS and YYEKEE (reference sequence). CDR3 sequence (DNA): TGTGCCAGCAGCTTGGGCACAGGGACAACGTCAGATGGGAACATTCAGTACTTC. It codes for CASSLGTGTTSDGNIQYF.

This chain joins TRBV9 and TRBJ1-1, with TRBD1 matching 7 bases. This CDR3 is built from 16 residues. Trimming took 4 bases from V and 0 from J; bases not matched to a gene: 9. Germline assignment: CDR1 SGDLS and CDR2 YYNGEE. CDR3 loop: CASSPRQGPMNTEAFF. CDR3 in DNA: TGTGCCAGCAGCCCCCGACAGGGACCCATGAACACTGAAGCTTTCTTT.

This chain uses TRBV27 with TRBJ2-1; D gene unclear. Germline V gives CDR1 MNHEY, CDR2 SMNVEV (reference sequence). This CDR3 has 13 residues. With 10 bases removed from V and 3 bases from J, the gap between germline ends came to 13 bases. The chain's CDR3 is CATSRTHYNEQFF. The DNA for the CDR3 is TGTGCCACCAGCCGAACACACTACAATGAGCAGTTCTTC.

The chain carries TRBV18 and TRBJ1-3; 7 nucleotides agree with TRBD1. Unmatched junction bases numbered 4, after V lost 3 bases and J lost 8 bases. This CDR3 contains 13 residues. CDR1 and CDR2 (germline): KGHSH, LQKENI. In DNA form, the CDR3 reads TGTGCCAGCTCACCGGGACAGTTAGACACCATATATTTT. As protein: CASSPGQLDTIYF.